This T cell receptor (beta chain) is drawn from a study of post-analysis software for immune sequencing data. Turning to this clonotype: What it binds is not known.

General study points: Five TRBV segments, TRBV5-6, TRBV5-1 and TRBV20-1 among them, were found more frequent in patients than controls. F measure grouped same-batch samples tightly together. Compared with controls, patients showed significantly lower normalized Chao1 diversity.

CDR3 size: 13 residues. V was cut by 2 bases and J by 0 bases, with 6 bases left in between. Germline V CDR1 and CDR2: SGHRS, YFSETQ. Unique molecular identifiers were built into the TCR beta cDNA libraries. There were roughly 0.9 to 10 million T cells, and around 460,000 cDNA molecules came from them. TCRdb called the PCR reads again in MiXCR, with one record for every CDR3 protein. Of a few hundred thousand distinct CDR3 sequences listed, 39% are singletons. This TCR derives from a girl aged 2-10 years with multiple sclerosis. Material: blood. The chain links TRBV5-1 to TRBJ2-7; the D is unclear. The CDR3 DNA sequence: TGCGCCAGCAGCTTCTACACCTCCTACGAGCAGTACTTC. This sequence encodes CASSFYTSYEQYF.